The subject of this entry is one T cell receptor (beta chain). Its specific antigen is unknown. Base qualities are not recorded, but no much larger clone differs from it by a single base. Each collaborating institution followed its own protocols to collect whole blood in K2EDTA tubes. For TCRbeta analysis, collaborator samples were shipped as frozen whole blood, as isolated PBMCs, or as DNA extracted from either sample type. CDR1 MNHEY and CDR2 SMNVEV were looked up in the germline V gene (reference sequence). Taken from cysteine to phenylalanine, the CDR3 has 14 residues. CDR3 DNA only is kept here, 42 bases in frame from base 1. V is reduced by 8 bases and J by 1 base, leaving a spacing of 14 bases between them. The immunoSEQ Assay, a bias-controlled multiplex PCR, was used to amplify TCRbeta CDR3 regions from genomic DNA. Processing in the source paper ran as follows. The number of nucleated cells in each sample was estimated by amplification of reference gene primers within the assay. To quantify the absolute abundance of each unique TCRbeta CDR3 rearrangement, sequence reads were collapsed and filtered. For each sample, productive Simpson clonality was calculated by taking the square root of Simpson's diversity index across productive rearrangements. Held by TCRdb, this immuneACCESS table contains in-frame sequences only and omits some clones. Under half of the omission traces to an unresolved V gene where checked; the cause of the rest is unknown. V, J and clone size reflect that table, while D and trimming were determined from the DNA. The sample profile shows under 250,000 clones; around three quarters of them were found once. Around 5.8% of the sample is taken by the ten largest.

This entry is derived from a study of blood T cell repertoires in COVID-19 (dated by TCRdb to about 2020). A note on the overall study: Samples from collaborators originated in the United States, Italy and Spain and spanned both the acute and convalescent phases of COVID-19. The prospective study material was composed of cDNA or gDNA derived from T cells, B-cell-depleted T cells, or PBMCs. The dataset comprised deeply sampled blood TCRbeta repertoires from subjects exposed to, actively infected with, or recovered from COVID-19. The repertoires were made available in a free public database intended to serve as a resource for research on the immune response to SARS-CoV-2. Samples were obtained from the ongoing ImmuneRACE study (first 160 participants) and from over 1,000 subjects provided by 6 global collaborators. The sample metadata nearly always contained a de-identified subject ID, COVID-19 status, age in years and sex. Where available, HLA class I and class II types were taken from metadata supplied by the sample provider and were not determined by assay-based typing.

Overall study outcomes, separate from this receptor: Clinical and demographic metadata were provided uncurated, with the amount varying by source and participant.

The sequence is built from TRBV27 and TRBJ1-2, with an unclear D gene assignment. The sequencing sample was made of peripheral blood. The TCR was taken from an older woman with acute or convalescent COVID-19. CDR3 reads: CASVLVGVNYGYTF. The DNA reads as follows: TGTGCCAGCGTGCTCGTAGGAGTTAACTATGGCTACACCTTC.